The 12 T cell receptor beta chains below were found in one sample sequenced in a study of cytomegalovirus exposure and HLA in healthy donors. Measured with immunoSEQ multiplex PCR; TCRdb has only the in-frame clones, and not every one. The top ten hold around 2.1% of the sample, which has roughly 84,000 clones, just over 90% seen once. Sequenced input: PBMCs. All receptors come from a man younger than 40 in good health and CMV-seronegative.

This clone showed up just once. The chain recombines TRBV6-1 with TRBJ2-7, with 9 nucleotides matching TRBD1. V trimming: 6 bases; J trimming: 3 bases; junction bases outside the gene matches: 9. Per germline, CDR1 MNHNS and CDR2 SASEGT. The CDR3 is made up of 15 amino acids. CDR3: CASSRASGQGYEQYF. The CDR3 region has the DNA TGTGCCAGCAGCCGAGCCTCGGGACAGGGCTACGAGCAGTACTTC.

The gene calls are TRBV7-6 and TRBJ2-1, with D possibly TRBD2 on 6 matching bases. The CDR3 is 13 residues long. The V end was cut by 7 bases, the J end by 9 bases, with 16 bases between. The germline CDR1 and CDR2 sequences are SGHVS and FNYEAQ. In nucleotides, the CDR3 is TGTGCCAGCACCTCCGGGGGAAGGGGTGAGCAGTTCTTC. Amino acids: CASTSGGRGEQFF.

The chain has TRBV29-1 and TRBJ1-1; D ambiguous. The V gene's germline CDR1 is SQVTM and CDR2 ANQGSEA. This CDR3 has 12 residues. V shed 6 bases and J shed 0 bases, with 8 bases lying between them. The CDR3 loop reads CSVTELNTEAFF. In DNA form, the CDR3 reads TGCAGCGTAACAGAGCTGAACACTGAAGCTTTCTTT.

The chain employs TRBV7-9 and TRBJ2-7, with D maybe TRBD1 (6 bases). Germline lookup yields CDR1 SEHNR and CDR2 FQNEAQ (reference sequence). CDR3 length: 16 residues. V dropped 1 base and J dropped 0 bases, with 13 bases sitting between them. CDR3 coding DNA: TGTGCCAGCAGCTTAGGCTATAAGGGGGTCTCCTACGAGCAGTACTTC. It codes for CASSLGYKGVSYEQYF.

This chain connects TRBV5-1 to TRBJ2-1; 14 bases agree with TRBD2. Germline V lookup: CDR1 SGHRS, CDR2 YFSETQ. The CDR3 runs 16 residues. Trimming removed 4 bases from V and 2 bases from J; junction bases left unmatched: 2. The CDR3 DNA sequence: TGCGCCAGCAGCGAGACTAGCGGGAGGGCCTACAATGAGCAGTTCTTC. Translating it yields CASSETSGRAYNEQFF.

This clone was observed a single time. The chain joins TRBV27 to TRBJ2-7, with 9 nucleotides matching TRBD1. Germline V CDR1 and CDR2: MNHEY, SMNVEV (reference sequence). Unmatched junction bases numbered 1, after V lost 3 bases and J lost 7 bases. The CDR3 consists of 12 residues. CDR3 sequence: CASSFGTGEQYF. In nucleotides, the CDR3 is TGTGCCAGCAGTTTTGGGACAGGGGAGCAGTACTTC.

The chain uses TRBV28 and TRBJ1-4, with no clear D. V lost 4 bases and J lost 8, with 11 bases in between. Germline V gene lookup returns CDR1 MDHEN and CDR2 SYDVKM. The CDR3 covers 13 residues. The chain's CDR3 is CASSSPDIEKLFF. CDR3 nucleotide sequence: TGTGCCAGCAGTTCCCCAGACATCGAAAAACTGTTTTTT.

V and J are TRBV6-5 and TRBJ2-3; D is perhaps TRBD2 (6 bases). Deletions cut 7 bases from V and 2 bases from J, with 10 bases between. The CDR3 consists of 13 residues. CDR1 MNHEY and CDR2 SVGAGI come from the germline V gene. CDR3 region: CASTAGLTDTQYF. CDR3 nucleotide sequence: TGTGCCAGCACCGCGGGGCTCACAGATACGCAGTATTTT.

This rearrangement joins TRBV28 to TRBJ2-7, with TRBD2 matching over 7 bases. The germline V gene encodes CDR1 MDHEN and CDR2 SYDVKM. The V segment lost 5 bases and the J segment 4 bases; nucleotides outside the gene matches: 11. CDR3 length: 15 amino acids. CDR3 loop: CASSPRGEGRYEQYF. CDR3 DNA sequence: TGTGCCAGCAGTCCGAGAGGGGAGGGCCGGTACGAGCAGTACTTC.

This clone was picked up one time. The chain employs TRBV2 and TRBJ2-2; 9 bases agree with TRBD2. This CDR3 region has 16 residues. Looked up from germline, CDR1 is SNHLY and CDR2 is FYNNEI. Trimming took 8 bases from V and 5 from J; bases not matched to a gene: 12. CDR3 DNA: TGTGCCAGCGGGAGACTAGCGGAAACGGTTACCGGGGAGCTGTTTTTT. Protein sequence: CASGRLAETVTGELFF.

This rearrangement joins TRBV25-1 to TRBJ1-4, with a tentative D call TRBD1 (6 bases). The CDR3 extends over 14 amino acids. The V end was cut by 4 bases, the J end by 7 bases, with 13 bases between. CDR1 and CDR2 from the germline V gene are MGHDK and SYGVNS. CDR3: CASSVDSLGEKLFF. The CDR3 DNA reads as TGTGCCAGCAGTGTGGACAGCTTGGGTGAAAAACTGTTTTTT.

The chain joins TRBV10-1 to TRBJ2-5; D is unclear. The ends were cut back, 3 bases at V and 4 bases at J, with 3 bases in the middle. Germline V gene lookup returns CDR1 WNHNN and CDR2 SYGVQD (reference sequence). This CDR3 is built from 11 residues. The CDR3 loop is CASSDGETQYF. CDR3 DNA sequence: TGCGCCAGCAGTGACGGAGAGACCCAGTACTTC.